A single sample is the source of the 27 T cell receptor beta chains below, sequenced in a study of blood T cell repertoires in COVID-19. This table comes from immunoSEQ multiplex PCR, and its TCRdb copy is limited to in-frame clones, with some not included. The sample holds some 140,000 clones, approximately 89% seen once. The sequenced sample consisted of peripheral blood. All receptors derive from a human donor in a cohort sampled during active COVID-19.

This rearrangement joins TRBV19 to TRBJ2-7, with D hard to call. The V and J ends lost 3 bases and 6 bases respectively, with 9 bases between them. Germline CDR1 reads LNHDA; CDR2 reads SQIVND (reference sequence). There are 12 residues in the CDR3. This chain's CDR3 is CASSIVRVEQYV. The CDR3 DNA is TGTGCCAGTAGTATCGTCCGGGTCGAGCAGTACGTC.

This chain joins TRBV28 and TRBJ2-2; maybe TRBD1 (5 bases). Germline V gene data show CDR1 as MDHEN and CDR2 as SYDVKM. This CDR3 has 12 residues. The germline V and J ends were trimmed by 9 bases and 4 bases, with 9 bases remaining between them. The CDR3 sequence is CASCRVTGELFF. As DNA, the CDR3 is TGTGCCAGTTGCAGGGTCACCGGGGAGCTGTTTTTT.

Here the CDR3 DNA reads TGTGCCAGTAGTCAAAACACCCTATCGGGGTCACCCCTCCACTTT. It encodes CASSQNTLSGSPLHF. This sequence joins TRBV19 and TRBJ1-6; the D is unclear. CDR3 size: 15 residues. In germline, CDR1 is LNHDA, CDR2 SQIVND (reference sequence). The germline V and J ends were trimmed by 5 bases and 10 bases, with 18 bases remaining between them.

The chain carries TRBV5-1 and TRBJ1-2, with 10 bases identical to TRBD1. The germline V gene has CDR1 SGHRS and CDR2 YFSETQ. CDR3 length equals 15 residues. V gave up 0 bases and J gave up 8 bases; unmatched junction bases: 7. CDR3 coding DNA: TGCGCCAGCAGCTTGGCCGCGGGACAGGGGAGAGGCTACACCTTC. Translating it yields CASSLAAGQGRGYTF. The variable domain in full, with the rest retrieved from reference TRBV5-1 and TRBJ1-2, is KAGVTQTPRYLIKTRGQQVTLSCSPISGHRSVSWYQQTPGQGLQFLFEYFSETQRNKGNFPGRFSGRQFSNSRSEMNVSTLELGDSALYLCASSLAAGQGRGYTFGSGTRLTVV.

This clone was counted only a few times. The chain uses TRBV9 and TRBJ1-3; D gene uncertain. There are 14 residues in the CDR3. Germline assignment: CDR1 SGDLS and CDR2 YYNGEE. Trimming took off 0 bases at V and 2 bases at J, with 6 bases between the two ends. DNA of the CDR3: TGTGCCAGCAGCGTAGACCAGACTGGAAACACCATATATTTT. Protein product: CASSVDQTGNTIYF.

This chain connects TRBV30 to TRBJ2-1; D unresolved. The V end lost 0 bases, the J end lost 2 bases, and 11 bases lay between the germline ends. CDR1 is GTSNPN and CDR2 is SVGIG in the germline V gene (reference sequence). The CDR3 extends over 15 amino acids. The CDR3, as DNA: TGTGCCTGGAGTGTACTCCCAATCACCTACAATGAGCAGTTCTTC. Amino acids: CAWSVLPITYNEQFF.

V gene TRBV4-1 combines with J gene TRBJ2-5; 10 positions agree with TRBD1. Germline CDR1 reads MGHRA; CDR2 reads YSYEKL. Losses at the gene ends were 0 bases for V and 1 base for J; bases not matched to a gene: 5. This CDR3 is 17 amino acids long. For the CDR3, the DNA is TGCGCCAGCAGCCAAGATGCGACAGGGGGCTTCCAAGAGACCCAGTACTTC. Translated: CASSQDATGGFQETQYF.

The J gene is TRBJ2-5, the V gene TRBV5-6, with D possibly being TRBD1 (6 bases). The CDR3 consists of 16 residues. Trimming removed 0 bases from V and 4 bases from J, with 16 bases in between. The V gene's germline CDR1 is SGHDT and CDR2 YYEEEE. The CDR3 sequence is CASSLAGHQSRETQYF. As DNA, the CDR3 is TGTGCCAGCAGCTTGGCGGGACACCAAAGTCGAGAGACCCAGTACTTC.

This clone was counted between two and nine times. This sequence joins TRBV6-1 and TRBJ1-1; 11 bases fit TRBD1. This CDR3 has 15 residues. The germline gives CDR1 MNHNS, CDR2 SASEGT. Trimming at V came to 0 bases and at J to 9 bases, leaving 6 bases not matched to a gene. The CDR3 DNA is TGTGCCAGCAGTGAAGCGGGACAGGGGGTGAACAAAGCTTTCTTT. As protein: CASSEAGQGVNKAFF.

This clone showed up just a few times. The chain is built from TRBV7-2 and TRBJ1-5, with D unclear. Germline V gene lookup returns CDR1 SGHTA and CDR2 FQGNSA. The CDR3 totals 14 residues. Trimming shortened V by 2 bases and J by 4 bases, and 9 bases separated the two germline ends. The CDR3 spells CASSLKSTNQPQHF. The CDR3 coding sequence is TGTGCCAGCAGCTTAAAGAGTACGAATCAGCCCCAGCATTTT.

The CDR3 loop reads CASSPTVRGSYGYTF. CDR3 nucleotides: TGTGCCAGCAGCCCAACAGTCAGGGGGAGCTATGGCTACACCTTC. The chain carries TRBV5-4 and TRBJ1-2, with 7 bases aligning to TRBD1. V was pared by 4 bases and J by 4 bases, with 10 bases of the junction left unmatched. The CDR3 is 15 amino acids. Germline assignment: CDR1 SGHNT and CDR2 YYREEE (reference sequence).

The DNA for the CDR3 is TGTGCCAGCAGGAGAGAAACCACCATATATTTT. Its translation: CASRRETTIYF. The chain recombines TRBV6-5 with TRBJ1-3; D gene unclear. V lost 6 bases and J lost 9, with 9 bases in between. This CDR3 has 11 amino acids. The germline gives CDR1 MNHEY, CDR2 SVGAGI.

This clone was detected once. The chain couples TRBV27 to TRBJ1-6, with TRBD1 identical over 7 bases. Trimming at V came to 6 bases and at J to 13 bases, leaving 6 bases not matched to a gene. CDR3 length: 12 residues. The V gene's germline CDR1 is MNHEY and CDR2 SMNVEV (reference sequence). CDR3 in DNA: TGTGCCAGCAGCCAAGACAGGGCTCCCCTCCACTTT. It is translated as CASSQDRAPLHF.

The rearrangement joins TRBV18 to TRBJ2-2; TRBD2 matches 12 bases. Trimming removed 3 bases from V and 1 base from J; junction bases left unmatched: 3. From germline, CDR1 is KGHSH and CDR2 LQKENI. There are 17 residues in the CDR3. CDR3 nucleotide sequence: TGTGCCAGCTCACCTACTAGCGGGAGGTTGAACACCGGGGAGCTGTTTTTT. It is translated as CASSPTSGRLNTGELFF.

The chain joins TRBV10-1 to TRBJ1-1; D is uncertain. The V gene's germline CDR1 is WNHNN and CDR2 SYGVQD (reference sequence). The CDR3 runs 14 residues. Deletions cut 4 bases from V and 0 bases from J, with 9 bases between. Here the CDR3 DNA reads TGCGCCAGCAGTGCAACAGTGGTGAACACTGAAGCTTTCTTT. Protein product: CASSATVVNTEAFF.

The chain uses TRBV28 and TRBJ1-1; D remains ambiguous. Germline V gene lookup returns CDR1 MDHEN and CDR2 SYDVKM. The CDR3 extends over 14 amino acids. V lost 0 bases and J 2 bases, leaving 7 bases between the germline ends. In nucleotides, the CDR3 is TGTGCCAGCAGTTTATGGAGGGCCAACACTGAAGCTTTCTTT. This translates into CASSLWRANTEAFF.

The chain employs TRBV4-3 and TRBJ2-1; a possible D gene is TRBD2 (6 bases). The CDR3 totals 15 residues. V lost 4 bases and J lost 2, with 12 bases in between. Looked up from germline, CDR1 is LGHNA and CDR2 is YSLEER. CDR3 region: CASSLNSGTYNEQFF. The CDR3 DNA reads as TGCGCCAGCAGCCTTAATAGCGGCACCTACAATGAGCAGTTCTTC.

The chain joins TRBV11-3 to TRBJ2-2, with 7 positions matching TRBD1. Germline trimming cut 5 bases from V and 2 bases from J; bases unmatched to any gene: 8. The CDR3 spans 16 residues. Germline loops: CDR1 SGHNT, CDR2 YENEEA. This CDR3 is CASSESGQVNTGELFF. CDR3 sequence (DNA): TGTGCCAGCAGCGAGAGCGGACAGGTCAACACCGGGGAGCTGTTTTTT.

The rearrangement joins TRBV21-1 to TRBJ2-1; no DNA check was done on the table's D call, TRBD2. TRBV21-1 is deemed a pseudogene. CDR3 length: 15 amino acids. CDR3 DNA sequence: TGTGCCAGCAGCATCACTAGCGGGGGGGCCAATGAGCAGTTCTTC. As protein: CASSITSGGANEQFF.

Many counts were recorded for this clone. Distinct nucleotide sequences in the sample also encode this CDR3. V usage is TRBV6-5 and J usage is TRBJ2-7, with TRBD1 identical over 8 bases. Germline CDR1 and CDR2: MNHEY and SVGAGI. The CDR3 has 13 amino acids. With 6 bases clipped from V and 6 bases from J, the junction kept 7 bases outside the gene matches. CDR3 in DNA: TGTGCCAGCAGCCCCGACAGGGGTGGCGAGCAGTACTTC. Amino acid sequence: CASSPDRGGEQYF.

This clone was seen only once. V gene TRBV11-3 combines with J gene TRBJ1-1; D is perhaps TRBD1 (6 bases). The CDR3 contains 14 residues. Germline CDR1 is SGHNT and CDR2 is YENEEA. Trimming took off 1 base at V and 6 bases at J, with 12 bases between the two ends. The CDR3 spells CASSLGGGVSEAFF. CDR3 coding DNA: TGTGCCAGCAGCTTAGGAGGGGGGGTATCTGAAGCTTTCTTT.

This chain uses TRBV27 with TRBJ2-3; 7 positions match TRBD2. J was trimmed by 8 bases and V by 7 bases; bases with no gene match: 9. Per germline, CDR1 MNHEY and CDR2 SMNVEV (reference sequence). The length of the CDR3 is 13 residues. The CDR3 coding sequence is TGTGCCAGCACCCAGCAAGCTAGCGGTACGCAGTATTTT. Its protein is CASTQQASGTQYF.

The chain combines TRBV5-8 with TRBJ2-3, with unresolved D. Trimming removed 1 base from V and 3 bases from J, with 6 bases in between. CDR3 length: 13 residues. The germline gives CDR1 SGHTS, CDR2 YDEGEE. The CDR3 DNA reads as TGTGCCAGCAGCTTGACTGGTACAGATACGCAGTATTTT. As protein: CASSLTGTDTQYF.

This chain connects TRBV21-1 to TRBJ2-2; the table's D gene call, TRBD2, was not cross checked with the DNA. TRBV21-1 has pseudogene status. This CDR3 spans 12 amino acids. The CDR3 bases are TGTGCCAGCGGCTCAGCGCCCGGGGAGCTGTTTTTT. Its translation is CASGSAPGELFF.

Here the CDR3 reads CASSLAAGGRKETQYF. The CDR3 DNA is TGTGCCAGCAGCTTAGCAGCGGGGGGTCGGAAAGAGACCCAGTACTTC. V usage is TRBV7-3 and J usage is TRBJ2-5, with 9 bases aligning to TRBD2. Germline values: CDR1 SGHTA, CDR2 FQGTGA. With 2 bases clipped from V and 3 bases from J, the junction kept 7 bases outside the gene matches. This CDR3 contains 16 residues.

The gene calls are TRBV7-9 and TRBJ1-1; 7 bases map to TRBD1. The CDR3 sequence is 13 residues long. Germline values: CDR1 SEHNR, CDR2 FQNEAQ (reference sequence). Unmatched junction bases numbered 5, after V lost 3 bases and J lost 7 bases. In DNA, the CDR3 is TGTGCCAGCAGCTTCAACCGGGACAGTGAAGCTTTCTTT. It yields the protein CASSFNRDSEAFF.

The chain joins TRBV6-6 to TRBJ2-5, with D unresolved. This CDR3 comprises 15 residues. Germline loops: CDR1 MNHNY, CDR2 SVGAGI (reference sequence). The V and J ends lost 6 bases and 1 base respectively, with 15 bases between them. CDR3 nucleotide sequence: TGTGCCAGCAGGTACACCAACACCCTCCAAGAGACCCAGTACTTC. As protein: CASRYTNTLQETQYF.